This TCR beta chain was identified in a study of blood T cell repertoires in COVID-19. Trimming removed 3 bases from V and 2 bases from J; junction bases left unmatched: 5. The CDR3 consists of 15 residues. Germline lookup yields CDR1 DFQATT and CDR2 SNEGSKA (reference sequence). Measured with immunoSEQ multiplex PCR; TCRdb has only the in-frame clones, and not every one. The data hold 130,000 to 150,000 clones, with about 90% observed a single time. Input material: peripheral blood. The chain employs TRBV20-1 and TRBJ2-3; 10 bases line up with TRBD2. The origin of this receptor is a woman between 45 and 60 years old with acute or convalescent COVID-19. In DNA, the CDR3 is TGCAGTGCTAGTCCGGGACTAGCGAACACAGATACGCAGTATTTT. Translation gives CSASPGLANTDTQYF.